The 23 T cell receptor beta chains below were found in one sample sequenced in a study of monozygotic twins with inflammatory bowel disease. Reanalyzing the 5' RACE reads, TCRdb keeps one entry per CDR3 protein, without DNA. This listing includes over 350,000 distinct CDR3 sequences. Input material: blood. The origin of the receptors is a human donor with ulcerative colitis or Crohn's disease, or a healthy co-twin of an affected twin (not recorded which).

This rearrangement joins TRBV20-1 to TRBJ1-2. The CDR3 is 14 residues long. Germline CDR1 DFQATT, CDR2 SNEGSKA (reference sequence). This CDR3 is CSASVTVVQYGYTF.

V usage is TRBV19 and J usage is TRBJ1-5; no DNA is available, so the TRBD1 call from TCRdb remains unchecked. The CDR3 has 15 residues. Germline V lookup: CDR1 LNHDA, CDR2 SQIVND (reference sequence). The CDR3 loop reads CASTDLEAQYQPQHF.

V usage is TRBV12-3 or TRBV12-4 and J usage is TRBJ2-1; no DNA is available, so the TRBD2 call from TCRdb remains unchecked. This CDR3 is 15 amino acids long. The CDR3 sequence: CASSPRVAGYNEQFF.

The chain uses TRBV6-2 or TRBV6-3 and TRBJ1-1; TCRdb's D gene call, TRBD1, goes unchecked for lack of DNA. In germline, CDR1 is MNHEY, CDR2 SVGEGT. CDR3 length: 18 amino acids. The CDR3 sequence: CASSDLWTGDSMNTEAFF.

V is TRBV5-1 and J is TRBJ2-3; no DNA is available, so the TRBD2 call from TCRdb remains unchecked. This CDR3 contains 19 residues. CDR1 and CDR2 (germline): SGHRS, YFSETQ. The CDR3 loop is CASSFMPSGVLVGTDTQYF.

The chain uses TRBV10-3 and TRBJ1-3; without DNA, the TCRdb call of TRBD1 cannot be checked. Germline V gene data show CDR1 as ENHRY and CDR2 as SYGVKD. CDR3 length equals 12 residues. This CDR3 is CAIKGTPDTIYF.

The J gene is TRBJ2-7, the V gene TRBV6-6; the D gene TCRdb calls, TRBD1, cannot be checked with no DNA. The germline V gene has CDR1 MNHNY and CDR2 SVGAGI (reference sequence). The CDR3 has 13 amino acids. CDR3 region: CASSSPGVGEQYF.

V is TRBV24-1 and J is TRBJ2-2. CDR1 and CDR2 from the germline V gene are KGHDR and SFDVKD. The CDR3 length is 15 residues. The CDR3 sequence is CATSDLTANTGELFF.

V gene TRBV28 combines with J gene TRBJ2-7; TCRdb reports TRBD1, a call that lacks DNA to check it against. The CDR3 is made up of 11 amino acids. Germline lookup yields CDR1 MDHEN and CDR2 SYDVKM. The CDR3 loop reads CASRDSYEQYF.

V gene TRBV20-1 combines with J gene TRBJ1-5; TCRdb returns TRBD1, unconfirmable since there is no DNA. Germline values: CDR1 DFQATT, CDR2 SNEGSKA (reference sequence). The CDR3 spans 15 residues. The CDR3 region is CSARDPGRSDQPQHF.

This chain joins TRBV6-2 or TRBV6-3 and TRBJ2-5; TCRdb selects TRBD1, and the lack of DNA leaves this call unchecked. In germline, CDR1 is MNHEY, CDR2 SVGEGT. This CDR3 comprises 13 residues. CDR3 sequence reads: CASANRVGETQYF.

CDR3 sequence reads: CASSYSDTQYF. The chain is built from TRBV12-3 or TRBV12-4 and TRBJ2-3. This CDR3 has 11 residues.

This chain links TRBV7-3 with TRBJ2-5; TCRdb returns TRBD2, unconfirmable since there is no DNA. Germline assignment: CDR1 SGHTA and CDR2 FQGTGA. The CDR3 spans 16 residues. The chain's CDR3 is CASSPNPPPAQETQYF.

The chain carries TRBV19 and TRBJ2-1; as DNA is missing, the TRBD1 call by TCRdb cannot be tested. The germline CDR1 and CDR2 sequences are LNHDA and SQIVND (reference sequence). The CDR3 totals 16 residues. This CDR3 is CASSIMGQGAYNEQFF.

The rearrangement joins TRBV20-1 to TRBJ1-3. Germline-derived CDR1 and CDR2 are DFQATT and SNEGSKA (reference sequence). The CDR3 sequence is 13 residues long. The CDR3 sequence is CSARITSGNTIYF.

The V gene is TRBV11-2, the J gene TRBJ2-6. CDR3 length: 17 amino acids. Germline V gene sequence: CDR1 SGHAT, CDR2 FQNNGV. The CDR3: CASSLGGGDSGANVLTF.

J is TRBJ1-5 and V is TRBV7-6; lacking DNA, the TRBD1 call made by TCRdb goes unchecked. The germline gives CDR1 SGHVS, CDR2 FNYEAQ. This CDR3 is 14 amino acids long. CDR3 region: CASSLERGLGPQHF.

The chain carries TRBV7-2 and TRBJ1-1; TCRdb outputs TRBD1, but without DNA this stays unchecked. Germline V gene lookup returns CDR1 SGHTA and CDR2 FQGNSA. CDR3 length: 15 residues. This CDR3 is CASSLSMGQNTEAFF. Full variable domain (remainder filled in from reference TRBV7-2 and TRBJ1-1): GAGVSQSPSNKVTEKGKDVELRCDPISGHTALYWYRQSLGQGLEFLIYFQGNSAPDKSGLPSDRFSAERTGGSVSTLTIQRTQQEDSAVYLCASSLSMGQNTEAFFGQGTRLTVV.

The chain links TRBV29-1 to TRBJ1-1; the TCRdb call, TRBD1, lacks DNA for checking. The CDR3 contains 14 residues. Germline CDR1 and CDR2: SQVTM and ANQGSEA. This CDR3 reads CSVEGGDRATEAFF.

This chain links TRBV7-2 with TRBJ2-2; TCRdb calls TRBD2, which cannot be checked without DNA. CDR3 length: 16 residues. From germline, CDR1 is SGHTA and CDR2 FQGNSA. The CDR3 sequence is CASSSVAGANTGELFF.

J is TRBJ1-5 and V is TRBV28; TCRdb's assignment of TRBD1 cannot be checked, as there is no DNA. Germline CDR1 reads MDHEN; CDR2 reads SYDVKM. The CDR3 is made up of 16 amino acids. CDR3 in amino acids: CASILNPNRDLKPQHF. The whole variable domain, filled in from reference TRBV28 and TRBJ1-5, reads DVKVTQSSRYLVKRTGEKVFLECVQDMDHENMFWYRQDPGLGLRLIYFSYDVKMKEKGDIPEGYSVSREKKERFSLILESASTNQTSMYLCASILNPNRDLKPQHFGDGTRLSIL.

The gene calls are TRBV18 and TRBJ2-7; TCRdb proposes TRBD1, but this gene call is untestable without DNA. Germline V lookup: CDR1 KGHSH, CDR2 LQKENI. The CDR3 is made up of 16 amino acids. CDR3 in amino acids: CASSPGGTVSSYEQYF. The full variable domain, rest sourced from reference TRBV18 and TRBJ2-7, is NAGVMQNPRHLVRRRGQEARLRCSPMKGHSHVYWYRQLPEEGLKFMVYLQKENIIDESGMPKERFSAEFPKEGPSILRIQQVVRGDSAAYFCASSPGGTVSSYEQYFGPGTRLTVT.

The chain is built from TRBV10-3 and TRBJ2-3; TCRdb's D call of TRBD2 is untestable without DNA. CDR1 and CDR2 (germline): ENHRY, SYGVKD. CDR3 length: 17 amino acids. The CDR3 loop reads CAISGGLAGGRTDTQYF.